Listed below are T cell receptor beta chains from one sample, sequenced in a study of blood T cell repertoires in COVID-19. Clones were sequenced by immunoSEQ multiplex PCR, and TCRdb holds only the in-frame ones, with some missing. The profile shows about 130,000 clones, around 80% of them singletons. The sample taken for sequencing was PBMCs or T cells enriched from blood (not recorded which). The receptors stem from a woman in her forties or fifties who had recovered from COVID-19. Each CDR3 is given with its conserved first and last residue. Fields, in order: clone size, V gene, J gene, D gene, CDR3 DNA, CDR3 protein. D genes are given only for firm matches. Clone size is stated in some rows and not others, as once, few, many or a class when expanded.

NA,TRBV19,TRBJ2-1,NA,TGTGCCAGTAGTAAGGCAGGGACCTACAATGAGCAGTTCTTC,CASSKAGTYNEQFF
NA,TRBV7-3,TRBJ2-5,NA,TGTGCCAGCAGCTCTTCAGGGGACCAAGAGACCCAGTACTTC,CASSSSGDQETQYF
NA,TRBV11-2,TRBJ2-2,NA,TGTGCCAGCAGCTTTGTGCCAGGGGACACCGGGGAGCTGTTTTTT,CASSFVPGDTGELFF
NA,TRBV6-5,TRBJ1-2,TRBD1,TGTGCCAGCAGTTTAACTTCGGACAGGGGGAGTTATGGCTACACCTTC,CASSLTSDRGSYGYTF
NA,TRBV5-6,TRBJ2-7,TRBD1,TGTGCCAGCAGCCTGGGACAGCTCTCCTACGAGCAGTACTTC,CASSLGQLSYEQYF
once,TRBV9,TRBJ2-2,TRBD1,TGTGCCAGCAGCGAGACAGGGCCATCCCTAAACACCGGGGAGCTGTTTTTT,CASSETGPSLNTGELFF
NA,TRBV7-9,TRBJ2-1,NA,TGTGCCAGCAGCTTTGAAAGCGCGCAGTTCTTC,CASSFESAQFF
once,TRBV6-2/TRBV6-3,TRBJ1-1,NA,TGTGCCAGCAGTCATCCTGACAGACTGAACACTGAAGCTTTCTTT,CASSHPDRLNTEAFF
NA,TRBV28,TRBJ2-3,TRBD2,TGTGCCAGCGGCGGGGGGCCCGCAGATACGCAGTATTTT,CASGGGPADTQYF
NA,TRBV19,TRBJ2-1,TRBD1,TGTGCCAGTAGTCCCCCTCGGACAGGGAGCTCCTACAATGAGCAGTTCTTC,CASSPPRTGSSYNEQFF
NA,TRBV10-3,TRBJ2-3,TRBD2,TGTGCCATCAGTGAGTCCACTAGCGGGGACACTAGCACAGATACGCAGTATTTT,CAISESTSGDTSTDTQYF
NA,TRBV7-8,TRBJ1-1,NA,TGTGCCAGCAGCTTAGGGAACAGGGTCGGGAACACTGAAGCTTTCTTT,CASSLGNRVGNTEAFF
NA,TRBV15,TRBJ2-1,NA,TGTGCCACCAGCAGAGATCTCAGCCAGCAGGGGTACAATGAGCAGTTCTTC,CATSRDLSQQGYNEQFF
few,TRBV7-9,TRBJ1-3,NA,TGTGCCAGCAGCCCTCGGGAGTGGGTCGGAAACACCATATATTTT,CASSPREWVGNTIYF
NA,TRBV5-4,TRBJ1-2,NA,TGTGCCAGCAGCCCCGAGACAGATCCTAACTATGGCTACACCTTC,CASSPETDPNYGYTF
NA,TRBV5-1,TRBJ1-1,NA,TGCGCCAGCAGCTTGGGGGCAGCCGAATTTAACACTGAAGCTTTCTTT,CASSLGAAEFNTEAFF
once,TRBV12-5,TRBJ2-3,TRBD2,TGTGCTAGTGGTTTGGACGGGGGGACGAAGTCAGATACGCAGTATTTT,CASGLDGGTKSDTQYF
once,TRBV7-3,TRBJ2-1,TRBD1,TGTGCCAGCAGCTTAACGGGGGACAGGGGCAGGGATGAGCAGTTCTTC,CASSLTGDRGRDEQFF
NA,TRBV24-1,TRBJ1-2,TRBD1,TGTGCCACCAGTGAAGAGGGGGCGCACGGCAATGGCTACACCTTC,CATSEEGAHGNGYTF
NA,TRBV19,TRBJ1-6,TRBD1,TGTGCCAGTAGTACCCGGACAGGGGCCCAGACTTCACCCCTCCACTTT,CASSTRTGAQTSPLHF
many,TRBV28,TRBJ2-7,TRBD1,TGTGCCAGCAACTCCGGGACAGATTACGGGGAGCAGTACTTC,CASNSGTDYGEQYF
NA,TRBV19,TRBJ1-1,NA,TGTGCCAGTAGTATACACAGGGTTTTCGACACTGAAGCTTTCTTT,CASSIHRVFDTEAFF
NA,TRBV28,TRBJ2-2,NA,TGTGCCAGCAGCATCCAGGGAACCGGGGAGCTGTTTTTT,CASSIQGTGELFF
NA,TRBV9,TRBJ1-1,NA,TGTGCCAGCAGCGGCAGGGCGCCAAACACTGAAGCTTTCTTT,CASSGRAPNTEAFF
NA,TRBV24-1,TRBJ1-2,NA,TGTGCCACCAGTGATTTGACAGGGTATGGCTACACCTTC,CATSDLTGYGYTF
NA,TRBV7-2,TRBJ1-2,NA,TGTGCCAGCAGCTTACTCGGGGATAACTATGGCTACACCTTC,CASSLLGDNYGYTF
few,TRBV12-3/TRBV12-4,TRBJ1-2,NA,TGTGCCAGCAGTTGGGCAGGGGCGGATGGCTACACCTTC,CASSWAGADGYTF
few,TRBV30,TRBJ1-4,TRBD1,TGTGCCTGGGCCACAGGGGGCAGTGATGAAAAACTGTTTTTT,CAWATGGSDEKLFF
once,TRBV2,TRBJ1-1,TRBD1,TGTGCCAGCACGCGACAGGGGATAACTGAAGCTTTCTTT,CASTRQGITEAFF
few,TRBV24-1,TRBJ1-4,NA,TGTGCCACCAGCACGGGGGGCCGCCCCGGCACTAATGAAAAACTGTTTTTT,CATSTGGRPGTNEKLFF
NA,TRBV5-1,TRBJ1-1,NA,TGCGCCAGCAGCTTAGGGGTGGAGAACACTGAAGCTTTCTTT,CASSLGVENTEAFF
once,TRBV2,TRBJ1-2,TRBD1,TGTGCCAGCAGTCTAGGGGGCGGCTACACCTTC,CASSLGGGYTF
NA,TRBV18,TRBJ1-1,TRBD1,TGTGCCAGCTCATCGACAGGGATCACTGAAGCTTTCTTT,CASSSTGITEAFF
NA,TRBV3-1/TRBV3-2,TRBJ1-4,NA,TGTGCCAGCAGCCAAGGGGCAGGGAACGAAAAACTGTTTTTT,CASSQGAGNEKLFF
NA,TRBV7-2,TRBJ1-2,NA,TGTGCCAGCAGCTTATCCCCCAACAGGGCTAACCGCTATGGCTACACCTTC,CASSLSPNRANRYGYTF
NA,TRBV19,TRBJ1-1,NA,TGTGCCAGTATCGGGTCGGAGGTAGTTGAAGCTTTCTTT,CASIGSEVVEAFF
NA,TRBV7-3,TRBJ1-2,TRBD1,TGTGCCAGCAGCCAAGGGGCAGGGGGGTATGGCTACACCTTC,CASSQGAGGYGYTF
NA,TRBV19,TRBJ1-2,NA,TGTGCCAGTAGTAACGTTATCGGTAACTATGGCTACACCTTC,CASSNVIGNYGYTF
few,TRBV5-1,TRBJ1-6,TRBD1,TGCGCCAGCAGCTTGGTTGGACAGGGGGTGGGGTCACCCCTCCACTTT,CASSLVGQGVGSPLHF
NA,TRBV2,TRBJ1-6,NA,TGTGCCAGCAGTGAAGTGTCGGGTAATTCACCCCTCCACTTT,CASSEVSGNSPLHF
NA,TRBV11-2,TRBJ2-2,TRBD2,TGTGCCAGCAGCTTAGCTTCTAGCGGGTTGAACACCGGGGAGCTGTTTTTT,CASSLASSGLNTGELFF
NA,TRBV2,TRBJ1-5,NA,TGTGCCAGCACCGGGACACAAAGCAATCAGCCCCAGCATTTT,CASTGTQSNQPQHF
few,TRBV12-3/TRBV12-4,TRBJ2-1,NA,TGTGCCAGCAGTTTGGGGGGGGCTAATGAGCAGTTCTTC,CASSLGGANEQFF
NA,TRBV7-6,TRBJ2-7,NA,TGTGCCAGCAGCCGACTGGAGGTCGACGAGCAGTACTTC,CASSRLEVDEQYF
NA,TRBV7-9,TRBJ2-5,NA,TGTGCCAGCAGCTTAAAGGCAGGGGTAGAGACCCAGTACTTC,CASSLKAGVETQYF
NA,TRBV29-1,TRBJ2-1,TRBD2,TGCAGCGTAACTAGCGGGAAGCAGTTCTTC,CSVTSGKQFF
NA,TRBV25-1,TRBJ1-6,NA,TGTGCCAGCAGTGCGACGGTGGCCGGGGCACCCCTCCACTTT,CASSATVAGAPLHF
NA,TRBV28,TRBJ2-3,NA,TGTGCCACCGTGAATGATTTAGCCGATACGCAGTATTTT,CATVNDLADTQYF
NA,TRBV3-1/TRBV3-2,TRBJ1-6,NA,TGTGCCAGCAGCCAAGTTGGAGAACCCCTCCACTTT,CASSQVGEPLHF
NA,TRBV11-2,TRBJ2-5,NA,TGTGCCAGCAGCTTAGTCGAAGAGACCCAGTACTTC,CASSLVEETQYF
NA,TRBV21-1,TRBJ1-4,NA,TGTGCCAGCAGCCTGACAGGGAAGGATGAAAAACTGTTTTTT,CASSLTGKDEKLFF
NA,TRBV4-1,TRBJ2-5,NA,TGCGCCAGCAGTTTGAGGGTCCAAGAGACCCAGTACTTC,CASSLRVQETQYF
NA,TRBV2,TRBJ2-1,NA,TGTGCCAGCAGTGGAGGGTGGAATGAGCAGTTCTTC,CASSGGWNEQFF
NA,TRBV9,TRBJ2-1,NA,TGTGCCAGCAGCGTATCCGGGTACAATGAGCAGTTCTTC,CASSVSGYNEQFF
NA,TRBV9,TRBJ2-2,NA,TGTGCCAGCAGCGTAGCGTACGGGGAGCTGTTTTTT,CASSVAYGELFF